These 16 T cell receptor beta chains share one sample of origin, sequenced in a study of T cell changes during pregnancy in multiple sclerosis. TCRdb's copy holds only in-frame clones and misses some; the assay was immunoSEQ multiplex PCR. The sample lists 58,000 or so clones, around nine tenths occurring once. Source: peripheral blood, taken after pregnancy. These receptors came from a female donor with multiple sclerosis, enrolled in a pregnancy study.

This clone came up once. The chain uses TRBV14 and TRBJ2-5, with TRBD1 matching over 9 bases. Germline CDR1 SGHDN, CDR2 FVKESK. The CDR3 covers 16 residues. V lost 4 bases and J lost 3; bases outside the gene matches: 9. This CDR3 is CASSLLNRDREETQYF. The DNA of the CDR3 is TGTGCCAGCAGCCTCCTCAACCGGGACAGGGAAGAGACCCAGTACTTC.

This clone was recorded once. This chain links TRBV19 with TRBJ1-2; 7 nucleotides agree with TRBD1. CDR1 and CDR2 (germline): LNHDA, SQIVND (reference sequence). This CDR3 has 15 residues. V trimming: 5 bases; J trimming: 6 bases; junction bases outside the gene matches: 12. CDR3 coding DNA: TGTGCCAGTAGTTGGGGAACCCGGACAGGCAATGGCTACACCTTC. Translating it yields CASSWGTRTGNGYTF.

The chain couples TRBV30 to TRBJ1-6; D not certain. Germline CDR1 GTSNPN, CDR2 SVGIG (reference sequence). The CDR3 loop spans 11 amino acids. The V and J ends lost 3 bases and 12 bases respectively, with 9 bases between them. The DNA of the CDR3 is TGTGCCTGGAGCCTCGTTTTACCCCTCCACTTT. Its protein product is CAWSLVLPLHF.

This chain joins TRBV7-2 and TRBJ2-5, with 8 bases aligning to TRBD2. With 5 bases clipped from V and 3 bases from J, the junction kept 2 bases outside the gene matches. There are 13 residues in the CDR3. Per germline, CDR1 SGHTA and CDR2 FQGNSA. CDR3 bases: TGTGCCAGCAGCCGTAGCGGGGAAGAGACCCAGTACTTC. This codes for CASSRSGEETQYF.

This clone was observed a handful of times. V gene TRBV5-1 combines with J gene TRBJ2-2, with 7 bases that match TRBD1. CDR3 size: 15 residues. With V trimmed by 3 bases and J by 1 base, 3 bases remained unmatched. The germline CDR1 and CDR2 sequences are SGHRS and YFSETQ. CDR3 sequence (DNA): TGCGCCAGCAGCTCCCGGACAGGGAACACCGGGGAGCTGTTTTTT. This codes for CASSSRTGNTGELFF.

The CDR3 sequence: CASSLPPQETQYF. Here the CDR3 DNA reads TGCGCCAGCAGCTTGCCTCCTCAAGAGACCCAGTACTTC. J is TRBJ2-5 and V is TRBV5-1; no firm D call. Germline V gives CDR1 SGHRS, CDR2 YFSETQ. This CDR3 contains 13 residues. V shed 1 base and J shed 2 bases, with 6 bases lying between them.

The J gene is TRBJ2-3, the V gene TRBV28; 9 nucleotides line up with TRBD2. The germline gives CDR1 MDHEN, CDR2 SYDVKM. The CDR3 totals 16 residues. The V segment lost 5 bases and the J segment 3 bases; nucleotides outside the gene matches: 9. Here the CDR3 DNA reads TGTGCCAGCAGTGCCCCGCGGGGGGGTCATACAGATACGCAGTATTTT. Translating it yields CASSAPRGGHTDTQYF.

J is TRBJ2-7 and V is TRBV9, with TRBD1 as a possible D gene (6 bases). The CDR3 loop spans 14 amino acids. CDR1 is SGDLS and CDR2 is YYNGEE in the germline V gene. Deletions cut 2 bases from V and 3 bases from J, with 12 bases between. The CDR3 DNA sequence: TGTGCCAGCAGCGTGTCAGGGGTGGGCTACGAGCAGTACTTC. It specifies CASSVSGVGYEQYF.

The V call is TRBV5-1, the J call TRBJ1-4; maybe TRBD1 (6 bases). V was pared by 0 bases and J by 5 bases, with 11 bases between. The CDR3 is 15 residues long. CDR1 SGHRS and CDR2 YFSETQ come from the germline V gene. The DNA for the CDR3 is TGCGCCAGCAGCTTGGCCGTTCAGGGGAATGAAAAACTGTTTTTT. Its translation is CASSLAVQGNEKLFF. Full variable domain (missing parts from reference TRBV5-1 and TRBJ1-4): KAGVTQTPRYLIKTRGQQVTLSCSPISGHRSVSWYQQTPGQGLQFLFEYFSETQRNKGNFPGRFSGRQFSNSRSEMNVSTLELGDSALYLCASSLAVQGNEKLFFGSGTQLSVL.

V is TRBV12-5 and J is TRBJ1-5, with TRBD1 as a possible D gene (6 bases). CDR3 size: 18 residues. The V gene lost 0 bases and the J gene lost 3 bases, with 18 bases spanning the gap. The V gene's germline CDR1 is LGHNT and CDR2 FRNRAP. The CDR3 reads CASGLVPDGQGPNQPQHF. Here the CDR3 DNA reads TGTGCTAGTGGTTTGGTTCCGGACGGGCAGGGGCCCAATCAGCCCCAGCATTTT. The complete variable domain, with remaining parts taken from reference TRBV12-5 and TRBJ1-5, reads DARVTQTPRHKVTEMGQEVTMRCQPILGHNTVFWYRQTMMQGLELLAYFRNRAPLDDSGMPKDRFSAEMPDATLATLKIQPSEPRDSAVYFCASGLVPDGQGPNQPQHFGDGTRLSIL.

The chain uses TRBV7-9 and TRBJ1-2; 11 bases align to TRBD1. CDR1 and CDR2 from the germline V gene are SEHNR and FQNEAQ (reference sequence). The CDR3 runs to 15 residues. The junction had 4 bases not matched to a gene; V was cut back by 5 bases and J by 2 bases. CDR3 coding DNA: TGTGCCAGCAGCACATGGACAGGGGGCAACTATGGCTACACCTTC. Its translation: CASSTWTGGNYGYTF.

The chain employs TRBV5-1 and TRBJ1-2, with D tentatively TRBD1 (6 bases). The CDR3 extends over 15 amino acids. V dropped 2 bases and J dropped 2 bases, with 13 bases sitting between them. Germline CDR1 and CDR2: SGHRS and YFSETQ. The CDR3 region is CASSLWTDLNYGYTF. The CDR3, as DNA: TGCGCCAGCAGCTTATGGACAGACCTCAACTATGGCTACACCTTC.

The chain has TRBV7-2 and TRBJ2-7; 9 positions match TRBD2. The V gene end was trimmed by 3 bases and the J gene end by 3 bases; junction bases not matched to a gene: 6. The germline CDR1 and CDR2 sequences are SGHTA and FQGNSA. CDR3 size: 15 residues. The CDR3 sequence: CASSFAGGAIYEQYF. CDR3 nucleotides: TGTGCCAGCAGCTTTGCGGGGGGGGCGATCTACGAGCAGTACTTC.

The chain recombines TRBV28 with TRBJ1-1; possibly TRBD1 for D (6 bases). The CDR3 loop spans 12 amino acids. Trimming removed 10 bases at V and 4 bases at J, with 13 bases between. Germline V gene sequence: CDR1 MDHEN, CDR2 SYDVKM. This CDR3 reads CATSMGATEAFF. CDR3 nucleotides: TGTGCCACCTCGATGGGGGCCACTGAAGCTTTCTTT.

The chain employs TRBV5-6 and TRBJ2-7; no clear D gene. Germline lookup yields CDR1 SGHDT and CDR2 YYEEEE. There are 12 residues in the CDR3. Deletions cut 2 bases from V and 4 bases from J, with 7 bases between. The CDR3 region has the DNA TGTGCCAGCAGCTTAGAACGGTACGAGCAGTACTTC. This codes for CASSLERYEQYF.

The rearrangement joins TRBV5-1 to TRBJ1-3; 7 bases are a match to TRBD1. The germline V gene has CDR1 SGHRS and CDR2 YFSETQ. Trimming removed 0 bases from V and 0 bases from J; junction bases left unmatched: 12. This CDR3 has 19 amino acids. CDR3 region: CASSLEPWDRDSSGNTIYF. In nucleotides, the CDR3 is TGCGCCAGCAGCTTGGAACCTTGGGACAGAGACTCCTCTGGAAACACCATATATTTT.